Presented here are 27 T cell receptor beta chains from one specimen sequenced in a study of T cell repertoires in cytomegalovirus infection. TCRdb processed the reads anew with MiXCR; each CDR3 protein has one entry. The sample has more than 650,000 distinct CDR3 sequences, 35% seen once. The sequenced sample was PBMCs. The receptors derive from a human donor in good health (CMV status not recorded). Some clones in this sample may be carry-over from other donors' samples.

The gene calls are TRBV29-1 and TRBJ1-4, with D possibly TRBD1 on 6 matching bases. V was trimmed by 4 bases and J by 7 bases, leaving 10 bases between them. Germline assignment: CDR1 SQVTM and CDR2 ANQGSEA. The CDR3 length is 12 residues. In DNA, the CDR3 is TGCAGCGTTGCCCAGGGGACTGAAAAACTGTTTTTT. Protein: CSVAQGTEKLFF.

The gene calls are TRBV7-9 and TRBJ1-6; D gene unclear. The germline V gene has CDR1 SEHNR and CDR2 FQNEAQ (reference sequence). CDR3 length equals 14 residues. With 5 bases removed from V and 2 bases from J, the gap between germline ends came to 7 bases. CDR3 protein: CASSPGTYNSPLHF. DNA for the CDR3: TGTGCCAGCAGCCCTGGCACCTATAATTCACCCCTCCACTTT.

There are many counts of this clonotype. Here the CDR3 DNA reads TGTGCCAGCAGCTCCCACCCCCCTAGCGCCGAATCCTACAATGAGCAGTTCTTC. It yields the protein CASSSHPPSAESYNEQFF. The gene calls are TRBV7-2 and TRBJ2-1, with D possibly matching TRBD2 (6 bases). V was trimmed by 4 bases and J by 1 base, leaving 20 bases between them. Per germline, CDR1 SGHTA and CDR2 FQGNSA. CDR3 length: 18 amino acids.

A single count supports this clonotype. V usage is TRBV28 and J usage is TRBJ2-1; D remains unclear. CDR3 size: 14 residues. Germline V CDR1 and CDR2: MDHEN, SYDVKM. V was clipped by 4 bases and J by 2 bases, with 9 bases between them. This chain's CDR3 is CASSYPGTYNEQFF. CDR3 DNA sequence: TGTGCCAGCAGTTACCCCGGAACCTACAATGAGCAGTTCTTC.

The chain is built from TRBV5-1 and TRBJ1-3, with D unresolved. This CDR3 has 16 amino acids. Germline loops: CDR1 SGHRS, CDR2 YFSETQ. V was trimmed by 4 bases and J by 2 bases, leaving 16 bases between them. CDR3 protein: CASSPGWGLAGNTIYF. The CDR3 nucleotides read TGCGCCAGCAGCCCCGGGTGGGGTCTTGCTGGAAACACCATATATTTT.

Turning to this clonotype: A much bigger clone sits one base away, suggesting this may be a read error. The CDR3 does not end in the conserved phenylalanine or tryptophan, so this is likely a read error. This chain joins TRBV27 and TRBJ1-1; maybe TRBD1 (5 bases). The CDR3 totals 15 residues. V lost 6 bases and J lost 0, with 14 bases in between. In germline, CDR1 is MNHEY, CDR2 SMNVEV (reference sequence). The CDR3 reads CASRPGWAMNTEAFL. DNA of the CDR3: TGTGCCAGCAGACCAGGGTGGGCGATGAACACTGAAGCTTTCTTG.

The V call is TRBV6-1, the J call TRBJ1-1, with TRBD1 matching 7 bases. The CDR3 loop spans 15 amino acids. The germline V gene has CDR1 MNHNS and CDR2 SASEGT. V lost 5 bases and J lost 1; bases outside the gene matches: 7. CDR3 in amino acids: CASSSTGVGNTEAFF. DNA for the CDR3: TGTGCCAGCAGTAGCACAGGGGTTGGGAACACTGAAGCTTTCTTT.

This chain uses TRBV7-2 with TRBJ2-2, with D possibly matching TRBD2 (5 bases). CDR3 size: 14 residues. Germline assignment: CDR1 SGHTA and CDR2 FQGNSA. Trimming cost V 0 bases and J 11 bases, with 13 bases left between them. CDR3 sequence reads: CASSLAGIACELFF. The CDR3 bases are TGTGCCAGCAGCTTAGCCGGGATCGCCTGTGAGCTGTTTTTT.

The table lists this clonotype with a few counts. The CDR3 reads CATLSRDRGRDYGYTF. Written as DNA, the CDR3 is TGTGCCACCCTCTCCCGGGACAGGGGGAGAGACTATGGCTACACCTTC. The chain employs TRBV27 and TRBJ1-2, with 11 bases identical to TRBD1. The CDR3 totals 16 residues. Germline loops: CDR1 MNHEY, CDR2 SMNVEV (reference sequence). V shed 10 bases, J shed 3 bases, and the junction held 13 bases outside the gene matches.

The chain carries TRBV28 and TRBJ2-1; D is unresolved. The CDR3 totals 12 residues. The V gene's germline CDR1 is MDHEN and CDR2 SYDVKM. V lost 8 bases and J lost 3, with 8 bases in between. CDR3: CASGFGYNEQFF. For the CDR3, the DNA is TGTGCCAGCGGGTTCGGCTACAATGAGCAGTTCTTC.

This chain connects TRBV7-8 to TRBJ2-1; 14 bases line up with TRBD2. The V gene end was trimmed by 5 bases and the J gene end by 10 bases; junction bases not matched to a gene: 7. This CDR3 is built from 15 residues. Germline V lookup: CDR1 SGHVS, CDR2 FQNEAQ. The CDR3 protein is CASSPGTSGSLEQFF. CDR3 nucleotide sequence: TGTGCCAGCAGCCCCGGGACTAGCGGGAGTCTGGAGCAGTTCTTC.

V gene TRBV7-2 combines with J gene TRBJ2-4; TRBD2 aligns across 12 bases. Trimming removed 5 bases from V and 6 bases from J; junction bases left unmatched: 5. The V gene's germline CDR1 is SGHTA and CDR2 FQGNSA. This CDR3 spans 15 amino acids. The CDR3, as DNA: TGTGCCAGCAGCCCGTTGACTAGCGGGAGAAACATTCAGTACTTC. This translates into CASSPLTSGRNIQYF.

A few counts support this clonotype. The chain employs TRBV4-2 and TRBJ1-4; no clear D. Trimming stripped 0 bases from V and 5 bases from J, with 13 bases between. There are 16 residues in the CDR3. Germline assignment: CDR1 LGHNA and CDR2 YNFKEQ. CDR3 in DNA: TGTGCCAGCAGCCAAGAAGTAGGACCCGTCAATGAAAAACTGTTTTTT. Protein product: CASSQEVGPVNEKLFF.

In its sample, this clonotype was seen many times. The gene calls are TRBV7-2 and TRBJ2-1, with TRBD2 identical over 12 bases. Trimming removed 2 bases from V and 8 bases from J; junction bases left unmatched: 4. CDR1 SGHTA and CDR2 FQGNSA come from the germline V gene. The CDR3 covers 15 residues. This chain's CDR3 is CASSLRTSGKHEQFF. The CDR3 bases are TGTGCCAGCAGCTTAAGGACTAGCGGGAAGCATGAGCAGTTCTTC.

Note on this clonotype: At one boundary the junction diverges from the germline segment, which might be a read error. The rearrangement joins TRBV6-2 or TRBV6-3 to TRBJ2-1; D possibly corresponds to TRBD1 (5 bases). Per germline, CDR1 MNHEY and CDR2 SVGEGT. This CDR3 region has 12 residues. CDR3 sequence (DNA): TGTGCCAGCAGTTACACGGACAAGGAGCAGTTCTTC. Protein product: CASSYTDKEQFF.

The chain carries TRBV28 and TRBJ1-5; possible D gene TRBD1, 5 bases. Deletions cut 6 bases from V and 6 bases from J, with 21 bases between. Looked up from germline, CDR1 is MDHEN and CDR2 is SYDVKM. The CDR3 covers 16 residues. Here the CDR3 reads CASRGTSSIWGQPQHF. CDR3 sequence (DNA): TGTGCCAGCAGGGGGACTTCCTCGATATGGGGTCAGCCCCAGCATTTT.

This clonotype occurred a few times. The chain employs TRBV29-1 and TRBJ1-3; tentative D call: TRBD1 (6 bases). This CDR3 has 13 amino acids. Germline V gene lookup returns CDR1 SQVTM and CDR2 ANQGSEA. Trimming stripped 7 bases from V and 4 bases from J, with 14 bases between. Here the CDR3 reads CSAQQGRGNTIYF. As DNA, the CDR3 is TGCAGCGCACAACAGGGAAGGGGAAACACCATATATTTT.

The rearrangement uses TRBV18 and TRBJ1-6, with TRBD1 as a possible D gene (5 bases). The length of the CDR3 is 16 residues. Trimming cost V 3 bases and J 0 bases, with 9 bases left between them. The germline V gene has CDR1 KGHSH and CDR2 LQKENI. The CDR3 DNA sequence: TGTGCCAGCTCACCGTCTGGGGGCTCCTATAATTCACCCCTCCACTTT. This encodes CASSPSGGSYNSPLHF.

The chain recombines TRBV3-1 with TRBJ1-1, with a tentative D call TRBD1 (5 bases). CDR1 LGHDT and CDR2 YNNKEL come from the germline V gene (reference sequence). CDR3 length: 14 amino acids. Trimming removed 1 base from V and 4 bases from J, with 10 bases in between. CDR3 coding DNA: TGTGCCAGCAGCCAAGTGGAGAGGGGCACTGAAGCTTTCTTT. Translation: CASSQVERGTEAFF.

The chain employs TRBV25-1 and TRBJ1-4, with D uncertain. This CDR3 comprises 13 residues. Trimming stripped 1 base from V and 5 bases from J, with 5 bases between. In germline, CDR1 is MGHDK, CDR2 SYGVNS. The CDR3 reads CASSESSNEKLFF. CDR3 nucleotides: TGTGCCAGCAGTGAATCGTCAAATGAAAAACTGTTTTTT.

This chain links TRBV12-3 or TRBV12-4 with TRBJ1-2, with D possibly matching TRBD1 (5 bases). V was cut by 6 bases and J by 7 bases, with 15 bases left in between. The CDR3 totals 13 residues. The CDR3: CASRPQGLSGYTF. CDR3 in DNA: TGTGCCAGCAGACCTCAGGGATTGAGTGGCTACACCTTC.

V is TRBV5-1 and J is TRBJ2-3; D remains ambiguous. Trimming took off 1 base at V and 6 bases at J, with 12 bases between the two ends. CDR3 length: 14 residues. CDR1 is SGHRS and CDR2 is YFSETQ in the germline V gene. The CDR3, as DNA: TGCGCCAGCAGCTTGCTAGTCAATGTGGATACGCAGTATTTT. Amino acids: CASSLLVNVDTQYF.

Comments on this clonotype: Since the CDR3 does not end with the conserved phenylalanine or tryptophan, this likely comes from a read error. The J gene is TRBJ1-6, the V gene TRBV3-1; 10 nucleotides match TRBD1. In germline, CDR1 is LGHDT, CDR2 YNNKEL (reference sequence). With V trimmed by 3 bases and J by 7 bases, 0 bases remained unmatched. This CDR3 has 14 residues. CDR3 DNA sequence: TGTGCCAGCAGCCAGGGACAGGGGAATTCACCCCTCCACGTT. Amino acid sequence: CASSQGQGNSPLHV.

This clonotype was recorded a few times. This sequence joins TRBV6-5 and TRBJ2-5; 9 bases fit TRBD1. The CDR3 totals 17 residues. Germline lookup yields CDR1 MNHEY and CDR2 SVGAGI. J was trimmed by 3 bases and V by 5 bases; bases with no gene match: 13. DNA for the CDR3: TGTGCCAGCAGTAAACGTACAGGGGGCGCGGGTAAAGAGACCCAGTACTTC. Its protein is CASSKRTGGAGKETQYF.

DNA for the CDR3: TGTGCCAGCAGCACGGACAGGGCGAACACCGGGGAGCTGTTTTTT. Residues: CASSTDRANTGELFF. V gene TRBV11-2 combines with J gene TRBJ2-2, with 8 positions matching TRBD1. The CDR3 is made up of 15 amino acids. Per the germline V gene, CDR1 is SGHAT and CDR2 is FQNNGV. Trimming cost V 5 bases and J 0 bases; bases outside gene matches: 2.

The V call is TRBV3-1, the J call TRBJ2-2; 9 bases are a match to TRBD2. Per germline, CDR1 LGHDT and CDR2 YNNKEL (reference sequence). The CDR3 has 15 amino acids. The trim removed 4 bases at V and 6 bases at J, leaving 6 bases unmatched. The CDR3: CASSRSGSSSGELFF. The CDR3 nucleotides are TGTGCCAGCAGCCGTAGCGGGAGTTCGTCCGGGGAGCTGTTTTTT.

The chain recombines TRBV2 with TRBJ2-7, with D possibly called TRBD1 or TRBD2 (5 bases each). Trimming shortened V by 7 bases and J by 4 bases, and 14 bases separated the two germline ends. CDR1 is SNHLY, CDR2 FYNNEI, per germline. This CDR3 contains 13 residues. The DNA for the CDR3 is TGTGCCAGCAAGTCTGGGGGTATTTACGAGCAGTACTTC. Translated: CASKSGGIYEQYF. Together with reference TRBV2 and TRBJ2-7, the CDR3 gives the full variable domain: EPEVTQTPSHQVTQMGQEVILRCVPISNHLYFYWYRQILGQKVEFLVSFYNNEISEKSEIFDDQFSVERPDGSNFTLKIRSTKLEDSAMYFCASKSGGIYEQYFGPGTRLTVT.